These 22 T cell receptor beta chains share one sample of origin, sequenced in a study of T cells after yellow fever vaccination (dated by TCRdb to the late 2010s). The sample's treatment or condition, from its label and the paper: live attenuated yellow fever vaccine strain. Preparation of the library involved 5' RACE. Sequencing relied on an Illumina HiSeq 2500. TCRdb took the public reads, trimmed them with fastp at Q25, ran MiXCR for clone calling and kept in-frame beta chains. Each CDR3 protein gets just one entry, which takes the most common genes and DNA from the rows behind it. Across this sample there are 50,000 or so distinct CDR3 sequences, with roughly 7% seen only once. The ten largest clonotypes hold less than 35% of the sample. The sequencing used CD8+ T cells sorted from PBMCs, collected less than 16 days after the first yellow fever vaccination. The receptors come from a man aged 18-30 years who received the YFV17D yellow fever vaccine.

This clonotype was recorded at least ten times. The chain employs TRBV7-2 and TRBJ1-5; TRBD1 is a possible D gene (6 bases). This CDR3 spans 15 amino acids. Trimming removed 0 bases from V and 5 bases from J, with 11 bases in between. From germline, CDR1 is SGHTA and CDR2 FQGNSA. The chain's CDR3 is CASSLAGGGYQPQHF. The CDR3 DNA sequence: TGTGCCAGCAGCTTAGCGGGTGGGGGCTATCAGCCCCAGCATTTT.

The chain carries TRBV5-1 and TRBJ2-1; the D is unclear. V was shortened by 0 bases and J by 6 bases, with 4 bases between the two germline ends. This CDR3 contains 12 residues. Germline V gene data show CDR1 as SGHRS and CDR2 as YFSETQ. The CDR3 DNA reads as TGCGCCAGCAGCTTGGTTTCCAATGAGCAGTTCTTC. Its protein is CASSLVSNEQFF. Drawing the rest from reference TRBV5-1 and TRBJ2-1, the complete variable domain is KAGVTQTPRYLIKTRGQQVTLSCSPISGHRSVSWYQQTPGQGLQFLFEYFSETQRNKGNFPGRFSGRQFSNSRSEMNVSTLELGDSALYLCASSLVSNEQFFGPGTRLTVL.

To note about this clonotype: This may be a read error: a much more frequent sequence differs by one nucleotide. The CDR3 region is CASSTTGRADEQYF. The CDR3 nucleotides read TGTGCCAGCAGCACAACGGGCCGGGCGGACGAGCAGTACTTC. V and J are TRBV13 and TRBJ2-7, with no clear D. V was cut by 5 bases and J by 5 bases, with 16 bases left in between. The germline V gene has CDR1 PRHDT and CDR2 FYEKMQ (reference sequence). The CDR3 totals 14 residues.

This clonotype was counted many times. This chain connects TRBV5-1 to TRBJ1-2, with TRBD1 matching 8 bases. The CDR3 covers 13 residues. The germline V gene has CDR1 SGHRS and CDR2 YFSETQ. V dropped 7 bases and J dropped 1; count of bases not matched to a gene: 3. CDR3 loop: CASGDRFNYGYTF. CDR3 bases: TGCGCCAGCGGGGACAGGTTTAACTATGGCTACACCTTC.

Comment on this clonotype: Since a much larger clone is just one base distant, this may be a read error. The genes are TRBV6-5 and TRBJ2-5; the match to TRBD1 covers 7 bases. In germline, CDR1 is MNHEY, CDR2 SVGAGI. The length of the CDR3 is 15 residues. The CDR3 region is CASSSFRQGPESQYF. The CDR3 region has the DNA TGTGCCAGCAGTTCATTTCGACAGGGACCAGAGAGCCAGTACTTC.

There are many counts of this clonotype. V gene TRBV15 combines with J gene TRBJ2-1; the match to TRBD2 covers 8 bases. V lost 5 bases, J lost 8 bases, and 14 bases stayed unmatched. Germline lookup yields CDR1 LNHNV and CDR2 YYDKDF (reference sequence). The CDR3 extends over 16 amino acids. The CDR3 loop reads CATSLTGTSGTHEQFF. Here the CDR3 DNA reads TGTGCCACCAGCCTAACCGGGACTAGTGGGACGCATGAGCAGTTCTTC.

Ten or more counts support this clonotype. The genes are TRBV7-9 and TRBJ2-5, with a weak D call TRBD1 (5 bases). Germline V gives CDR1 SEHNR, CDR2 FQNEAQ (reference sequence). This CDR3 is 16 amino acids long. The V gene lost 1 base and the J gene lost 1 base, with 13 bases spanning the gap. CDR3 DNA: TGTGCCAGCAGCTTAGTAGGGGCCAGTACCCAAGAGACCCAGTACTTC. Translating it yields CASSLVGASTQETQYF. Filled out from reference TRBV7-9 and TRBJ2-5, the complete variable domain reads DTGVSQNPRHKITKRGQNVTFRCDPISEHNRLYWYRQTLGQGPEFLTYFQNEAQLEKSRLLSDRFSAERPKGSFSTLEIQRTEQGDSAMYLCASSLVGASTQETQYFGPGTRLLVL.

This clonotype showed up many times. Here the CDR3 DNA reads TGCGCCAGCAATAGCTTCCAGGGCCCCACTCAGCCCCAGCATTTT. This encodes CASNSFQGPTQPQHF. V usage is TRBV10-2 and J usage is TRBJ1-5; TRBD1 might be the D (5 bases). Germline assignment: CDR1 WSHSY and CDR2 SAAADI. The CDR3 spans 15 residues. V shed 7 bases and J shed 6 bases, with 19 bases lying between them.

At least ten counts were recorded for this clonotype. V gene TRBV4-2 combines with J gene TRBJ1-5; 9 bases map to TRBD1. After removal of 5 bases from V and 0 bases from J, the junction contained 2 bases not matched to a gene. Germline-derived CDR1 and CDR2 are LGHNA and YNFKEQ. CDR3 length: 15 residues. In DNA form, the CDR3 reads TGTGCCAGCAGCTCACAGGGGGCTAGCAATCAGCCCCAGCATTTT. This translates into CASSSQGASNQPQHF.

Of note for this clonotype: A much more abundant neighbour one base away suggests this may be a read error. The chain uses TRBV11-1 and TRBJ2-1; the D is unclear. The CDR3 has 14 residues. Germline V gives CDR1 SGHAT, CDR2 FQDESV (reference sequence). Trimming took 7 bases from V and 3 from J, leaving 13 bases between them. The CDR3 DNA is TGTGCCAGCACAACCAGAAGCTTCTACAATGAGCAGTTCTTC. Amino acid sequence: CASTTRSFYNEQFF.

This clonotype was detected many times. This rearrangement joins TRBV27 to TRBJ1-5; TRBD1 might be the D (5 bases). Germline loops: CDR1 MNHEY, CDR2 SMNVEV (reference sequence). CDR3 length: 16 amino acids. Trimming shortened V by 4 bases and J by 2 bases, and 15 bases separated the two germline ends. The DNA of the CDR3 is TGTGCCAGCAGTTCCATAGGGGCCGGTGGCAATCAGCCCCAGCATTTT. As protein: CASSSIGAGGNQPQHF.

The chain employs TRBV5-6 and TRBJ2-7; D may be TRBD1 or TRBD2 (5 bases each). This CDR3 region has 14 residues. Germline CDR1 and CDR2: SGHDT and YYEEEE. Between the trimmed V and J ends, which lost 0 bases and 8 bases, there was a span of 15 bases. The CDR3 sequence is CASSLGGAPEQQYV. CDR3 bases: TGTGCCAGCAGCTTGGGAGGGGCCCCAGAGCAGCAGTACGTC.

The CDR3 region has the DNA TGCGCCAGCAGCTTTTTTGGGGACGGCACTGAAGCTTTCTTT. Its protein is CASSFFGDGTEAFF. The gene calls are TRBV5-1 and TRBJ1-1; D is perhaps TRBD1 (5 bases). The CDR3 runs 14 residues. Trimming removed 2 bases from V and 4 bases from J, with 12 bases in between. Germline assignment: CDR1 SGHRS and CDR2 YFSETQ.

This clonotype was detected ten times or more. The chain has TRBV20-1 and TRBJ2-3, with D unresolved. V lost 3 bases and J lost 1, with 5 bases in between. This CDR3 spans 12 amino acids. The germline gives CDR1 DFQATT, CDR2 SNEGSKA (reference sequence). DNA for the CDR3: TGCAGTGCTAGGACTCGCACAGATACGCAGTATTTT. It codes for CSARTRTDTQYF.

The chain is built from TRBV27 and TRBJ1-6, with 9 bases lining up with TRBD1. This CDR3 has 18 residues. The V gene end was trimmed by 5 bases and the J gene end by 4 bases; junction bases not matched to a gene: 12. Per the germline V gene, CDR1 is MNHEY and CDR2 is SMNVEV (reference sequence). The CDR3 region is CASSERQGGNPYNSPLHF. CDR3 bases: TGTGCCAGCAGTGAGAGACAGGGGGGAAACCCTTATAATTCACCCCTCCACTTT.

About this clonotype itself: With a much larger clone just one base away, this may be a read error. The chain recombines TRBV20-1 with TRBJ1-1; no clear D gene. This CDR3 region has 12 residues. V was clipped by 3 bases and J by 7 bases, with 12 bases between them. The germline V gene encodes CDR1 DFQATT and CDR2 SNEGSKA (reference sequence). The CDR3 sequence is CSARGAFVEAFF. The CDR3 DNA reads as TGCAGTGCTAGGGGAGCTTTTGTTGAAGCTTTCTTT.

This clonotype appeared many times. CDR3 nucleotides: TGCGCCAGCAGCCAAGATGGCGGGGGGGCCCCAGATACGCAGTATTTT. Its translation is CASSQDGGGAPDTQYF. The chain recombines TRBV4-3 with TRBJ2-3; 9 bases are a match to TRBD2. This CDR3 spans 16 amino acids. The V gene end was trimmed by 0 bases and the J gene end by 4 bases; junction bases not matched to a gene: 5. Germline CDR1 reads LGHNA; CDR2 reads YSLEER.

This clonotype was picked up many times. The V call is TRBV28, the J call TRBJ2-3, with D possibly matching TRBD2 (6 bases). The CDR3 is 12 amino acids. Trimming removed 3 bases from V and 8 bases from J, with 9 bases in between. In germline, CDR1 is MDHEN, CDR2 SYDVKM. The CDR3 sequence: CASSLGGPTQYF. Written as DNA, the CDR3 is TGTGCCAGCAGTTTGGGGGGTCCTACGCAGTATTTT. Full variable domain (remainder filled in from reference TRBV28 and TRBJ2-3): DVKVTQSSRYLVKRTGEKVFLECVQDMDHENMFWYRQDPGLGLRLIYFSYDVKMKEKGDIPEGYSVSREKKERFSLILESASTNQTSMYLCASSLGGPTQYFGPGTRLTVL.

This clonotype was seen at least ten times. CDR3: CASSCVGGWDRSYTEAFF. CDR3 nucleotides: TGTGCCAGCAGCTGTGTTGGGGGTTGGGACAGGAGTTACACTGAAGCTTTCTTT. This chain links TRBV5-6 with TRBJ1-1; 8 positions match TRBD1. The V gene's germline CDR1 is SGHDT and CDR2 YYEEEE. Unmatched junction bases numbered 16, after V lost 3 bases and J lost 3 bases. CDR3 length: 18 residues.

Note on this clonotype: A read error may produce the germline difference seen at one junction end. The chain joins TRBV30 to TRBJ2-7; the D gene is possibly TRBD2 (6 bases). The CDR3 runs 16 residues. The V gene's germline CDR1 is GTSNPN and CDR2 SVGIG (reference sequence). The DNA of the CDR3 is TGTGCCTGGAGTGTACGGGGCGGGGTGAAATCCTACGAGCAGTGCTTC. Protein: CAWSVRGGVKSYEQCF.

The CDR3 is CASSLPNRVVGELFF. CDR3 coding DNA: TGTGCCAGCAGCTTACCCAACAGGGTTGTCGGGGAGCTGTTTTTT. The gene calls are TRBV11-2 and TRBJ2-2; the D gene is possibly TRBD1 (6 bases). The CDR3 has 15 residues. Germline V gene sequence: CDR1 SGHAT, CDR2 FQNNGV. Trimming shortened V by 2 bases and J by 7 bases, and 14 bases separated the two germline ends.

The chain recombines TRBV7-2 with TRBJ2-5, with D perhaps TRBD1 (6 bases). Germline lookup yields CDR1 SGHTA and CDR2 FQGNSA. The CDR3 contains 16 residues. The V end was cut by 3 bases, the J end by 3 bases, with 17 bases between. The CDR3 region is CASSFGDMTLEETQYF. For the CDR3, the DNA is TGTGCCAGCAGCTTCGGGGACATGACCCTAGAAGAGACCCAGTACTTC.